Presented here are 20 T cell receptor beta chains from one specimen sequenced in a study of blood T cell repertoires in COVID-19. Sequencing was performed with immunoSEQ multiplex PCR; in TCRdb, only in-frame clones are kept and a portion is missing. Among 350,000 to 450,000 clones, around 87% were seen once, and the ten largest hold about 2.3%. Sequencing was performed on peripheral blood. Every receptor here comes from a woman in her sixties or seventies with COVID-19, enrolled during active disease.

V gene TRBV6-2 or TRBV6-3 combines with J gene TRBJ1-5, with D unresolved. V lost 2 bases to trimming and J lost 3 bases, with 5 bases between them. This CDR3 is built from 13 residues. The V gene's germline CDR1 is MNHEY and CDR2 SVGEGT. In DNA, the CDR3 is TGTGCCAGCAGTTACCCTAACAATCAGCCCCAGCATTTT. It codes for CASSYPNNQPQHF.

The V call is TRBV19, the J call TRBJ2-7; a weak D match, TRBD2 (7 bases). This CDR3 is 13 amino acids long. V was trimmed by 7 bases and J by 5 bases, leaving 15 bases between them. CDR1 is LNHDA, CDR2 SQIVND, per germline (reference sequence). DNA of the CDR3: TGTGCCAGTAAGTCGGGGGGCTTTGACGAGCAGTACTTC. Translated, it gives CASKSGGFDEQYF.

V usage is TRBV2 and J usage is TRBJ2-7; TRBD2 agrees at 7 bases. The ends lost 6 bases at V and 2 bases at J; junction bases unmatched: 4. The CDR3 runs 13 residues. The V gene's germline CDR1 is SNHLY and CDR2 FYNNEI. DNA of the CDR3: TGTGCCAGCAGATCCGCGGGGGCCTACGAGCAGTACTTC. This gives the protein CASRSAGAYEQYF.

The genes are TRBV5-5 and TRBJ2-5; D may be TRBD2 (6 bases). This CDR3 has 16 residues. Germline CDR1 reads SGHKS; CDR2 reads YYEKEE (reference sequence). V was shortened by 0 bases and J by 3 bases, with 15 bases between the two germline ends. CDR3 sequence (DNA): TGTGCCAGCAGCTTGGGGGGCGGGGCCCGAAAAGAGACCCAGTACTTC. This codes for CASSLGGGARKETQYF.

The table lists this clone with a count of one. V is TRBV7-9 and J is TRBJ1-2; D might be TRBD1 (5 bases). CDR1 is SEHNR and CDR2 is FQNEAQ in the germline V gene (reference sequence). The CDR3 runs to 13 residues. The germline V and J ends were trimmed by 4 bases and 4 bases, with 10 bases remaining between them. The chain's CDR3 is CASSSGFSYGYTF. The CDR3 nucleotides are TGTGCCAGCAGCTCAGGGTTTAGCTATGGCTACACCTTC.

This clone came up a few times. Within the sample, other DNA sequences also encode this same CDR3. This sequence joins TRBV18 and TRBJ1-1, with D perhaps TRBD1 (5 bases). Per germline, CDR1 KGHSH and CDR2 LQKENI. V was cut by 2 bases and J by 5 bases, with 12 bases left in between. This CDR3 comprises 14 residues. DNA for the CDR3: TGTGCCAGCTCACCAGGTCAGGCAGGGACTGAAGCTTTCTTT. It translates to CASSPGQAGTEAFF.

The chain uses TRBV24-1 and TRBJ2-5, with a tentative D call TRBD1 (6 bases). Trimming removed 4 bases at V and 1 base at J, with 15 bases between. Germline CDR1 and CDR2: KGHDR and SFDVKD. The CDR3 has 16 residues. The CDR3 region is CATSDRTGTPQETQYF. Here the CDR3 DNA reads TGTGCCACCAGTGACAGAACCGGGACACCCCAAGAGACCCAGTACTTC.

The gene calls are TRBV18 and TRBJ1-3, with D unclear. The CDR3 loop spans 15 amino acids. Trimming cost V 6 bases and J 0 bases, with 12 bases left between them. Germline CDR1 reads KGHSH; CDR2 reads LQKENI. The CDR3 DNA follows: TGTGCCAGCTCCTCCGCAGGAAACTCTGGAAACACCATATATTTT. Translation gives CASSSAGNSGNTIYF.

The V gene is TRBV7-6, the J gene TRBJ1-1; 8 bases are shared with TRBD1. Germline assignment: CDR1 SGHVS and CDR2 FNYEAQ. With 5 bases clipped from V and 6 bases from J, the junction kept 11 bases outside the gene matches. The CDR3 consists of 15 residues. DNA of the CDR3: TGTGCCAGCAGCCCGGACAGGGCCCTTGCAGCTGAAGCTTTCTTT. This sequence encodes CASSPDRALAAEAFF.

The CDR3 DNA reads as TGTGCCAGCAGCTTAGTCCAGGGCCAGGGTGAAGCTTTCTTT. The encoded protein is CASSLVQGQGEAFF. This chain connects TRBV7-8 to TRBJ1-1; perhaps TRBD1 as D (5 bases). CDR3 size: 14 residues. CDR1 and CDR2 (germline): SGHVS, FQNEAQ. V was pared by 1 base and J by 7 bases, with 13 bases between.

The chain employs TRBV19 and TRBJ1-3; no firm D call. Germline V gene sequence: CDR1 LNHDA, CDR2 SQIVND (reference sequence). The CDR3 consists of 12 residues. With 4 bases removed from V and 7 bases from J, the gap between germline ends came to 8 bases. In DNA, the CDR3 is TGTGCCAGTAGTACAGGAGGGAACACCATATATTTT. This gives the protein CASSTGGNTIYF.

The rearrangement joins TRBV28 to TRBJ2-7, with a tentative D call TRBD1 (6 bases). The CDR3 has 14 residues. The V and J ends lost 4 bases and 1 base respectively, with 11 bases between them. The germline V gene encodes CDR1 MDHEN and CDR2 SYDVKM. Here the CDR3 reads CASSYFRGSYEQYF. Written as DNA, the CDR3 is TGTGCCAGCAGTTATTTCAGGGGATCCTACGAGCAGTACTTC.

As to this clone: One end of the junction varies from germline; a read error may be responsible. The V and J genes are TRBV7-7 and TRBJ2-5; possibly TRBD1 for D (5 bases). The germline gives CDR1 SSHAT, CDR2 FNYEAQ (reference sequence). CDR3 length: 14 residues. The CDR3 here is CASSLLRGWETQYF. CDR3 nucleotide sequence: TGTGCTAGCAGCTTATTAAGGGGCTGGGAGACCCAGTACTTC.

This clone came up a few times. The genes are TRBV7-9 and TRBJ2-2; D perhaps matches TRBD1 (6 bases). CDR1 and CDR2 from the germline V gene are SEHNR and FQNEAQ (reference sequence). The V end was cut by 5 bases, the J end by 3 bases, with 10 bases between. This CDR3 is 14 amino acids long. The CDR3 DNA reads TGTGCCAGCAGCCCTCAGGGGTACACCGGGGAGCTGTTTTTT. As protein: CASSPQGYTGELFF.

CDR3 in amino acids: CATSDPGAGENAPQYF. DNA of the CDR3: TGTGCCACCAGTGATCCCGGGGCAGGGGAAAATGCGCCCCAGTACTTC. The rearrangement links TRBV24-1 to TRBJ2-5, with TRBD1 as a possible D gene (6 bases). Germline CDR1 KGHDR, CDR2 SFDVKD. Trimming cost V 3 bases and J 9 bases, with 22 bases left between them. The CDR3 runs to 16 residues.

The chain is built from TRBV11-3 and TRBJ1-1, with no clear D. Trimming took 0 bases from V and 0 from J, leaving 5 bases between them. CDR1 and CDR2 from the germline V gene are SGHNT and YENEEA. The CDR3 runs 14 residues. The CDR3 reads CASSLDHLNTEAFF. In DNA, the CDR3 is TGTGCCAGCAGCTTAGATCATCTGAACACTGAAGCTTTCTTT.

The rearrangement uses TRBV9 and TRBJ2-5, with 8 bases that match TRBD2. After removal of 4 bases from V and 1 base from J, the junction contained 15 bases not matched to a gene. CDR1 SGDLS and CDR2 YYNGEE come from the germline V gene. CDR3 length: 18 residues. Written as DNA, the CDR3 is TGTGCCAGCAGCCCAGGCACGGGCGGGGGGTTCTTCCAAGAGACCCAGTACTTC. This sequence encodes CASSPGTGGGFFQETQYF.

The chain carries TRBV2 and TRBJ2-1, with 8 bases lining up with TRBD1. There are 14 residues in the CDR3. CDR1 and CDR2 from the germline V gene are SNHLY and FYNNEI. J lost 5 bases, V lost 10 bases, and 10 bases had no gene match. The CDR3 DNA sequence: TGTGCCACCGGACAGGGATTTGGGAACAATGAGCAGTTCTTC. Translating it yields CATGQGFGNNEQFF.

V gene TRBV7-2 combines with J gene TRBJ1-6; 10 bases line up with TRBD1. V lost 6 bases to trimming and J lost 9 bases; unmatched junction nucleotides: 8. The germline V gene encodes CDR1 SGHTA and CDR2 FQGNSA. This CDR3 spans 15 amino acids. CDR3: CASSPDRGRASPLHF. The CDR3 DNA reads as TGTGCCAGCAGTCCCGACAGGGGGCGCGCTTCACCCCTCCACTTT.

This chain joins TRBV7-9 and TRBJ2-4, with D tentatively TRBD2 (5 bases). CDR1 SEHNR and CDR2 FQNEAQ come from the germline V gene (reference sequence). Trimming pared 5 bases from V and 9 bases from J, leaving 11 bases between. The CDR3 covers 12 residues. Written as DNA, the CDR3 is TGTGCCAGCAGCCCGAGGGCAGGCATTCAGTACTTC. Its protein product is CASSPRAGIQYF.